The rows below give T cell receptor beta chains drawn from one sample of a study of tumor-infiltrating lymphocytes in oesophageal squamous cell carcinoma. A single record per CDR3 protein comes from TCRdb applying MiXCR to the PCR reads. The sample lists around 13,000 distinct CDR3 sequences, roughly 50% occurring once. The sample comprised esophageal tumor tissue. These TCRs come from a female donor with esophageal squamous cell carcinoma. Each CDR3 is given with its conserved first and last residue. The D gene is left open where the match is weak. Clone size is shown for a subset of rows, as once, few, many or a class of expanded clone.

abundance,len,v_gene,j_gene,d_gene,CDR3aa,CDR3nt
.,15,TRBV7-2,TRBJ1-4,TRBD1,CASSLQGGLNEKLFF,TGTGCCAGCAGCTTACAGGGGGGGTTGAATGAAAAACTGTTTTTT
.,15,TRBV12-3/TRBV12-4,TRBJ1-3,.,CASSGLGGSGNTIYF,TGTGCCAGCAGCGGACTGGGGGGATCCGGAAACACCATATATTTT
.,14,TRBV20-1,TRBJ2-2,.,CSASGRRRTGELFF,TGCAGTGCTAGCGGGAGAAGGAGGACCGGGGAGCTGTTTTTT
.,14,TRBV6-1,TRBJ2-1,TRBD2,CASKSSGTYNEQFF,TGTGCCAGCAAGAGTAGCGGGACTTACAATGAGCAGTTCTTC
.,12,TRBV24-1,TRBJ1-5,.,CATSDPNQPQHF,TGTGCCACCAGTGACCCAAATCAGCCCCAGCATTTT
many,16,TRBV7-3,TRBJ2-3,TRBD2,CASSLWGGSLTDTQYF,TGTGCCAGCAGCTTATGGGGCGGGAGCCTCACAGATACGCAGTATTTT
few,18,TRBV7-2,TRBJ2-1,TRBD1,CASSPVPGQGWAYNEQFF,TGTGCCAGCAGCCCCGTCCCGGGACAGGGTTGGGCATACAATGAGCAGTTCTTC
large,14,TRBV6-1,TRBJ2-3,.,CASTRGGSTDTQYF,TGTGCCAGCACCCGGGGCGGGAGCACAGATACGCAGTATTTT
once,14,TRBV7-3,TRBJ2-1,.,CASSLTLSIHEQFF,TGTGCCAGCAGCTTAACGTTATCCATCCATGAGCAGTTCTTC
many,16,TRBV6-1,TRBJ2-5,TRBD2,CASSRTTSGRGETQYF,TGTGCCAGCAGTCGGACGACTAGCGGGAGGGGGGAGACCCAGTACTTC
few,14,TRBV5-1,TRBJ2-5,.,CASRLGQGGETQYF,TGCGCCAGCAGACTCGGACAGGGAGGGGAGACCCAGTACTTC
once,13,TRBV5-3,TRBJ2-3,TRBD2,CASSGTSSDTQYF,TGTGCCAGCAGCGGGACTAGCTCAGATACGCAGTATTTT